The 14 T cell receptor beta chains below come from one sample, sequenced in a study of shared clonotypes between healthy human individuals. Sequenced by immunoSEQ multiplex PCR; TCRdb stores in-frame clones only, minus some. The repertoire has around 1,900,000 clones, roughly 93% of them found once; the top ten carry over 1.5%. Positively selected for CCR7, the CD45RO-negative cells used as naive CD8 cells excluded terminally differentiated effector memory CD45RA+ cells. The sample consisted of naive CD8+ T cells from PBMCs. These receptors were taken from a man in his late teens or twenties in good health. Some clones in this sample may be carry-over from other donors' samples.

This clone was seen once. CDR3 nucleotide sequence: TGCGCCAGCAGCCAGGAAACTAGCGGAGGAAGCTCCTACGAGCAGTACTTC. Translation: CASSQETSGGSSYEQYF. V gene TRBV4-1 combines with J gene TRBJ2-7, with TRBD2 identical over 8 bases. Germline-derived CDR1 and CDR2 are MGHRA and YSYEKL. Trimming took 3 bases from V and 0 from J; bases not matched to a gene: 10. The CDR3 is 17 residues long.

The genes are TRBV7-9 and TRBJ2-1; D is perhaps TRBD2 (6 bases). V gave up 5 bases and J gave up 2 bases, with 10 bases separating them. The CDR3 is 14 residues long. CDR1 SEHNR and CDR2 FQNEAQ come from the germline V gene (reference sequence). The CDR3 spells CASSPGTPYNEQFF. The CDR3 DNA reads as TGTGCCAGCAGCCCCGGGACTCCCTACAATGAGCAGTTCTTC.

Comments on this clone: Other DNA sequences of this sample code for an identical CDR3. The CDR3 nucleotides are TGTGCCAGCAGCCAGCGAGGGACAGATACGCAGTATTTT. Translating it yields CASSQRGTDTQYF. V is TRBV4-2 and J is TRBJ2-3, with a tentative D call TRBD2 (5 bases). CDR1 and CDR2 (germline): LGHNA, YNFKEQ. V lost 3 bases to trimming and J lost 3 bases, with 7 bases between them. CDR3 length equals 13 residues.

This sequence joins TRBV15 and TRBJ2-5, with 9 positions matching TRBD2. This CDR3 contains 15 residues. The ends lost 1 base at V and 4 bases at J; junction bases unmatched: 4. Germline values: CDR1 LNHNV, CDR2 YYDKDF (reference sequence). CDR3: CATSRASGIGETQYF. The CDR3 nucleotides read TGTGCCACCAGCAGAGCTAGCGGGATAGGAGAGACCCAGTACTTC.

This chain connects TRBV27 to TRBJ1-1, with a weak D call TRBD1 (6 bases). The CDR3 runs to 15 residues. Trimming shortened V by 4 bases and J by 4 bases, and 16 bases separated the two germline ends. Germline V CDR1 and CDR2: MNHEY, SMNVEV (reference sequence). The CDR3 nucleotides read TGTGCCAGCAGTTCCCGGGAAGGGGGGACCACTGAAGCTTTCTTT. Its protein product is CASSSREGGTTEAFF.

This rearrangement joins TRBV11-3 to TRBJ2-1; D is ambiguous. Germline values: CDR1 SGHNT, CDR2 YENEEA. Trimming cost V 10 bases and J 10 bases, with 26 bases left between them. The CDR3 is 15 residues long. The CDR3 reads CANTLSLCWDLEQFF. In DNA, the CDR3 is TGTGCCAACACACTCTCTTTATGTTGGGATTTAGAGCAGTTCTTC.

This chain uses TRBV15 with TRBJ1-2; 10 bases are a match to TRBD1. The CDR3 length is 15 residues. Germline CDR1 is LNHNV and CDR2 is YYDKDF (reference sequence). Trimming took 5 bases from V and 3 from J; bases not matched to a gene: 6. CDR3 sequence reads: CATSYDRGLDYGYTF. The CDR3 DNA follows: TGTGCCACCAGCTACGACAGGGGGCTTGACTATGGCTACACCTTC.

The chain employs TRBV9 and TRBJ2-3; D may be TRBD2 (6 bases). Trimming removed 0 bases at V and 9 bases at J, with 14 bases between. In germline, CDR1 is SGDLS, CDR2 YYNGEE. The CDR3 contains 14 residues. CDR3 nucleotides: TGTGCCAGCAGCGTAGGGTGGGAGGCTCGCACGCAGTATTTT. This translates into CASSVGWEARTQYF.

The chain combines TRBV29-1 with TRBJ1-2; D is possibly TRBD1 (5 bases). Trimming took 6 bases from V and 4 from J, leaving 15 bases between them. Germline CDR1 and CDR2: SQVTM and ANQGSEA. This CDR3 is 13 amino acids long. The CDR3 sequence: CSVIQERSYGYTF. Written as DNA, the CDR3 is TGCAGCGTGATACAGGAAAGGTCCTATGGCTACACCTTC.

The rearrangement uses TRBV19 and TRBJ2-2; 10 positions agree with TRBD1. This CDR3 contains 16 residues. Germline V lookup: CDR1 LNHDA, CDR2 SQIVND (reference sequence). The V gene end was trimmed by 6 bases and the J gene end by 2 bases; junction bases not matched to a gene: 6. The CDR3 reads CASSTGTGANTGELFF. CDR3 in DNA: TGTGCCAGTAGCACCGGGACAGGGGCTAACACCGGGGAGCTGTTTTTT.

The chain links TRBV27 to TRBJ1-1; no firm D call. The CDR3 spans 15 residues. Deletions cut 1 base from V and 3 bases from J, with 12 bases between. Germline V gene data show CDR1 as MNHEY and CDR2 as SMNVEV (reference sequence). DNA of the CDR3: TGTGCCAGCAGTTTATTGCCCGGGTCGGACACTGAAGCTTTCTTT. It is translated as CASSLLPGSDTEAFF.

This chain connects TRBV28 to TRBJ2-7; TRBD1 matches 8 bases. In germline, CDR1 is MDHEN, CDR2 SYDVKM. Losses at the gene ends were 2 bases for V and 2 bases for J; bases not matched to a gene: 14. This CDR3 region has 18 residues. Written as DNA, the CDR3 is TGTGCCAGCAGTTTAGAGTACAGGGGGGACATTATCACCTACGAGCAGTACTTC. This codes for CASSLEYRGDIITYEQYF.

V usage is TRBV6-5 and J usage is TRBJ1-1; D gene ambiguous. Trimming left V 6 bases short and J 4 bases short, with 3 bases between. The CDR3 has 10 amino acids. Germline CDR1 is MNHEY and CDR2 is SVGAGI. The CDR3 DNA sequence: TGTGCCAGCAGAACCACTGAAGCTTTCTTT. The encoded protein is CASRTTEAFF.

The chain uses TRBV27 and TRBJ2-7; 7 bases map to TRBD1. From germline, CDR1 is MNHEY and CDR2 SMNVEV (reference sequence). V gave up 5 bases and J gave up 2 bases; unmatched junction bases: 12. The CDR3 spans 16 residues. The DNA of the CDR3 is TGTGCCAGCAGTCCCACTCCGGGACAGCATGCCTACGAGCAGTACTTC. Protein sequence: CASSPTPGQHAYEQYF.